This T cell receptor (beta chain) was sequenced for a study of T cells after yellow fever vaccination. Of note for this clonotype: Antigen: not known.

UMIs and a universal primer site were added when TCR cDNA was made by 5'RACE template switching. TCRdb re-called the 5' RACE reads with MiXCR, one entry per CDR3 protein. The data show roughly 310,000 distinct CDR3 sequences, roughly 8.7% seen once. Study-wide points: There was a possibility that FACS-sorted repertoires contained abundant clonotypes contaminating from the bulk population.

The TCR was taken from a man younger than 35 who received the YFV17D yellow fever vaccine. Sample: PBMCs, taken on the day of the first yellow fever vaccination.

Written as DNA, the CDR3 is TGTGCCAGCAGTTCCACGACGGGCCGGGGGCCGTTAAACACCGGGGAGCTGTTTTTT. Protein sequence: CASSSTTGRGPLNTGELFF. The chain uses TRBV27 and TRBJ2-2; TRBD1 or TRBD2 may be the D gene (6 bases each). The germline V gene has CDR1 MNHEY and CDR2 SMNVEV (reference sequence). Trimming pared 4 bases from V and 2 bases from J, leaving 23 bases between. The CDR3 consists of 19 residues.